This T cell receptor beta chain is drawn from a study of post-analysis software for immune sequencing data. The study, taken as a whole, reports: The study found TRBV5-6, TRBV5-1 and TRBV20-1 among roughly 5 TRBV segments more frequent in patients than controls.

This CDR3 region has 12 residues. Trimming pared 4 bases from V and 6 bases from J, leaving 8 bases between. Unique molecular identifiers featured in each of the TCR beta cDNA libraries. TCRdb redid the calling of the PCR reads with MiXCR, one entry per CDR3 protein. The profile covers around 770,000 distinct CDR3 sequences, with more than 45% appearing a single time and approximately 4.4% taken by the ten largest. A note on this clonotype: Antigen specificity is unknown. This may be a read error: a much more frequent sequence differs by one nucleotide. The CDR3 does not close with the conserved phenylalanine or tryptophan, likely indicating a read error.

The source of this sequence is a girl between 10 and 17 years old with multiple sclerosis. V usage is TRBV12-3 or TRBV12-4 and J usage is TRBJ2-3; no firm D call. The sample taken for sequencing was blood. CDR3 coding DNA: TGTGCCAGCAGTTCCCTCGGGGATACGCAGTATTGT. This gives the protein CASSSLGDTQYC.